This T cell receptor beta chain was found in a study of T-cell reconstitution after alpha-beta-depleted transplantation in children. This CDR3 contains 12 residues. Germline V gene lookup returns CDR1 SGHTA and CDR2 FQGNSA. V lost 5 bases and J lost 4, with 8 bases in between. This clonotype was recorded many times. Molecular barcoding with unique molecular identifiers was used for the TCRbeta library. TCRdb analysed the PCR reads with MiXCR anew, one entry per CDR3 protein. This table has 200,000 to 300,000 distinct CDR3 sequences, about 12% appearing once. The sample consisted of PBMCs from the stem cell graft donor, taken from the stem cell graft. The sequence was obtained from a human donor who donated a stem cell graft to a child with acute lymphoblastic leukemia. The rearrangement links TRBV7-2 to TRBJ1-2; a possible D gene is TRBD1 (5 bases). The CDR3 spells CASSEGIYGYTF. The CDR3 DNA sequence: TGTGCCAGCAGCGAGGGGATCTATGGCTACACCTTC.